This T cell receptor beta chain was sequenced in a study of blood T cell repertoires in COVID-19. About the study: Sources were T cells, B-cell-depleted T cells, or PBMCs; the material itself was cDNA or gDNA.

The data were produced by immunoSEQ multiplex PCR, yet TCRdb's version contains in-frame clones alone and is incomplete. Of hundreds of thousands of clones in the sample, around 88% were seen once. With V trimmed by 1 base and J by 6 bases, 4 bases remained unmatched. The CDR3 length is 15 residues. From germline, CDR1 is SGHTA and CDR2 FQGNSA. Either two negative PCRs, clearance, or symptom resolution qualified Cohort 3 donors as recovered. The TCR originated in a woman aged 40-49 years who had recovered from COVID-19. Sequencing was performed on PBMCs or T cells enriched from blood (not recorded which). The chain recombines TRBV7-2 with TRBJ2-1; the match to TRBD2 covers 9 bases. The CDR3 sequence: CASSLEVAGANEQFF. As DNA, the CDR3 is TGTGCCAGCAGCTTAGAAGTAGCGGGGGCCAATGAGCAGTTCTTC.